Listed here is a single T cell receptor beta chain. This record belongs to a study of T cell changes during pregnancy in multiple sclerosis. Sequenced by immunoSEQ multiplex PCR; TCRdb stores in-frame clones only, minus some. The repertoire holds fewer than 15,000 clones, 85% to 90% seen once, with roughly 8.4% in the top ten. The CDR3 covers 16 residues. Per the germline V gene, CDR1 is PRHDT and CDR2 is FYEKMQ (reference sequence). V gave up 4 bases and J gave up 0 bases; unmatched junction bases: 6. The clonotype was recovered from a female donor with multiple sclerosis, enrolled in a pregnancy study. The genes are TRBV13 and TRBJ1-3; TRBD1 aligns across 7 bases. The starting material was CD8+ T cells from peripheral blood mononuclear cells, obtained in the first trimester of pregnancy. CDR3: CASSSARTGSGNTIYF. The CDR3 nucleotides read TGTGCCAGCAGCTCCGCAAGGACAGGCTCTGGAAACACCATATATTTT.